The 9 T cell receptor beta chains listed next were all sequenced from one sample in a study of cytomegalovirus exposure and HLA in healthy donors. PCR involved 60 Vbeta and 13 Jbeta primers. Assay used: immunoSEQ multiplex PCR; TCRdb lists only in-frame clones, some missing. This table has some 140,000 clones, more than 75% appearing once. Sequencing was performed on PBMCs. Receptors originate from a young man in good health and CMV-seropositive.

The gene calls are TRBV4-2 and TRBJ2-3; possible D gene TRBD2, 5 bases. CDR1 LGHNA and CDR2 YNFKEQ come from the germline V gene. The CDR3 loop spans 15 amino acids. Between the trimmed V and J ends, which lost 0 bases and 4 bases, there was a span of 11 bases. CDR3 loop: CASSQDGPGSDTQYF. CDR3 nucleotides: TGTGCCAGCAGCCAAGATGGACCGGGATCAGATACGCAGTATTTT.

The genes are TRBV28 and TRBJ2-7; weak D call: TRBD1 (5 bases). V was shortened by 4 bases and J by 6 bases, with 13 bases between the two germline ends. The CDR3 contains 13 residues. The germline gives CDR1 MDHEN, CDR2 SYDVKM. The DNA of the CDR3 is TGTGCCAGCAGTTCCCCTGACAGATCCGAGCAGTACTTC. Its protein is CASSSPDRSEQYF.

The gene calls are TRBV5-4 and TRBJ2-4; D possibly corresponds to TRBD1 (6 bases). With 4 bases removed from V and 9 bases from J, the gap between germline ends came to 17 bases. The CDR3 is 14 residues long. The germline V gene encodes CDR1 SGHNT and CDR2 YYREEE (reference sequence). CDR3 coding DNA: TGTGCCAGCAGCCAAGAAACAGGGTCGGGCATTCAGTACTTC. Protein: CASSQETGSGIQYF.

CDR3 residues: CASSLSTGKNYGYTF. In DNA, the CDR3 is TGTGCCAGCAGTTTATCGACAGGGAAGAACTATGGCTACACCTTC. The chain couples TRBV27 to TRBJ1-2; 7 bases map to TRBD1. The V segment lost 0 bases and the J segment 2 bases; nucleotides outside the gene matches: 3. CDR1 and CDR2 from the germline V gene are MNHEY and SMNVEV (reference sequence). The CDR3 consists of 15 residues.

This clone was seen once. V and J are TRBV5-1 and TRBJ1-1; a possible D gene is TRBD1 (6 bases). The CDR3 has 15 residues. The V and J ends lost 4 bases and 10 bases respectively, with 23 bases between them. Germline CDR1 reads SGHRS; CDR2 reads YFSETQ. CDR3 loop: CASSPGGRVERRAFF. In nucleotides, the CDR3 is TGCGCCAGCAGCCCCGGGGGGCGGGTGGAACGTCGAGCTTTCTTT.

The gene calls are TRBV5-1 and TRBJ2-3, with 8 bases matching TRBD2. The CDR3 spans 16 residues. Germline V lookup: CDR1 SGHRS, CDR2 YFSETQ. V shed 0 bases and J 6 bases; nucleotides not matched to a gene: 9. CDR3 sequence (DNA): TGCGCCAGCAGCTTGGGCCAAGGCGGGAGGTTGGATACGCAGTATTTT. It is translated as CASSLGQGGRLDTQYF.

In this sample, this clone turned up a few times. The CDR3, as DNA: TGCGCCAGCAGCCAAGGGACAGAAGAGACCCAGTACTTC. It yields the protein CASSQGTEETQYF. This chain joins TRBV4-1 and TRBJ2-5; D is perhaps TRBD1 (6 bases). In germline, CDR1 is MGHRA, CDR2 YSYEKL. With 1 base removed from V and 3 bases from J, the gap between germline ends came to 6 bases. This CDR3 comprises 13 residues.

The V and J genes are TRBV28 and TRBJ2-5; 9 bases are a match to TRBD1. After removal of 8 bases from V and 1 base from J, the junction contained 8 bases not matched to a gene. This CDR3 has 15 amino acids. The germline gives CDR1 MDHEN, CDR2 SYDVKM. CDR3 region: CASLKPTGGQETQYF. The DNA for the CDR3 is TGTGCCAGCCTCAAACCGACAGGGGGCCAAGAGACCCAGTACTTC.

The chain combines TRBV5-1 with TRBJ2-7, with TRBD1 matching 11 bases. The trim removed 4 bases at V and 2 bases at J, leaving 5 bases unmatched. Germline CDR1 and CDR2: SGHRS and YFSETQ. The CDR3 extends over 15 amino acids. The CDR3 spells CASSDGQGATYEQYF. CDR3 bases: TGCGCCAGCAGCGACGGACAGGGGGCCACCTACGAGCAGTACTTC.